These 4 T cell receptor beta chains came from one sample sequenced in a study of regulatory T cells in long-lasting Graves disease. Both iRepertoire HTBI primers and Arm-PCR of CDR3 regions were used to build the TCR beta libraries. A single record per CDR3 protein comes from TCRdb applying MiXCR to the multiplex PCR reads. There are 500,000 to 700,000 distinct CDR3 sequences in the sample; around 30% occur only once, and 35% to 55% lies in the top ten. This sample's time point: persistent/refractory GD, antithyroid drugs over 5 years with positive TRAb. PBMC-derived RNA was used for the TCR library. Specimen: peripheral blood mononuclear cells (PBMCs), collected when the disease was refractory, from a patient treated with antithyroid drugs. Receptors originate from a female donor with Graves disease.

This chain connects TRBV12-3 or TRBV12-4 to TRBJ1-1, with TRBD1 identical over 9 bases. This CDR3 spans 12 amino acids. V lost 7 bases and J lost 11; bases outside the gene matches: 8. CDR3: CASTMDRGMAFF. The DNA of the CDR3 is TGTGCCAGCACTATGGACAGGGGTATGGCTTTCTTT.

V usage is TRBV5-5 and J usage is TRBJ2-7; a weak D match, TRBD1 (6 bases). CDR3 length: 16 amino acids. V was cut by 1 base and J by 2 bases, with 16 bases left in between. CDR1 is SGHKS and CDR2 is YYEKEE in the germline V gene (reference sequence). CDR3 amino acids: CASSLKTGRPTYEQYF. As DNA, the CDR3 is TGTGCCAGCAGCTTGAAGACAGGCCGACCAACCTACGAGCAGTACTTC.

This clonotype was recorded many times. The chain carries TRBV6-5 and TRBJ1-5; D perhaps matches TRBD1 (6 bases). Trimming left V 2 bases short and J 6 bases short, with 8 bases between. CDR1 and CDR2 from the germline V gene are MNHEY and SVGAGI. The CDR3 contains 13 residues. This CDR3 reads CASSYGGGQPQHF. DNA of the CDR3: TGTGCCAGCAGTTACGGAGGGGGTCAGCCCCAGCATTTT.

This rearrangement joins TRBV25-1 to TRBJ2-7; 8 positions agree with TRBD2. CDR1 is MGHDK, CDR2 SYGVNS, per germline. Trimming took 5 bases from V and 3 from J; bases not matched to a gene: 15. The CDR3 contains 17 residues. This CDR3 reads CASSPGQISGIGYEQYF. The CDR3 nucleotides are TGTGCCAGCAGTCCTGGACAGATTAGCGGGATCGGCTACGAGCAGTACTTC.